Below, 3 T cell receptor beta chains from the same sample are listed, as sequenced in a study of blood T cell repertoires in COVID-19. Assay: immunoSEQ multiplex PCR; the TCRdb copy retains only in-frame clones and omits some. The table has over 300,000 clones, over 75% seen once. Sequenced material: PBMCs or T cells enriched from blood (not recorded which). The origin of the receptors is a woman aged 18 to 35 who had recovered from COVID-19.

The chain uses TRBV11-3 and TRBJ2-3, with a possible D match to TRBD1 (8 bases). CDR1 is SGHNT, CDR2 YENEEA, per germline. CDR3 length equals 14 residues. With 4 bases removed from V and 8 bases from J, the gap between germline ends came to 16 bases. CDR3 sequence: CASSSAYRGGTQYF. DNA of the CDR3: TGTGCCAGCAGCTCAGCTTACAGGGGGGGTACGCAGTATTTT.

CDR3 in DNA: TGTGCCAGCAGTTTACGATCAGGGTTCGGTCAGCCCCAGCATTTT. Its protein product is CASSLRSGFGQPQHF. The rearrangement joins TRBV27 to TRBJ1-5; D possibly corresponds to TRBD1 (5 bases). V was trimmed by 2 bases and J by 6 bases, leaving 14 bases between them. Germline values: CDR1 MNHEY, CDR2 SMNVEV (reference sequence). The CDR3 has 15 amino acids.

The CDR3 DNA is TGCGCCAGCAGCCTGGAGGCAACTAATGAAAAACTGTTTTTT. Protein sequence: CASSLEATNEKLFF. V gene TRBV4-1 combines with J gene TRBJ1-4; D ambiguous. Trimming removed 4 bases at V and 0 bases at J, with 6 bases between. The germline gives CDR1 MGHRA, CDR2 YSYEKL. The CDR3 contains 14 residues.